This T cell receptor beta chain derives from a study of beta chain features in type 1 diabetes. General observations from the study: Among all four CD4+ subsets, Type 1 diabetes patients had TCRB CDR3s that were moderately but significantly shorter.

This clone has a handful of counts. Its target is not known. The ends lost 10 bases at V and 7 bases at J; junction bases unmatched: 9. There are 12 residues in the CDR3. Germline-derived CDR1 and CDR2 are MNHNY and SVGAGI (reference sequence). Expressed TCRB transcripts got sequenced, as all isolated RNA was reverse transcribed. The method was immunoSEQ multiplex PCR; TCRdb's version includes in-frame clones alone and lacks a portion of them. The table lists around 300,000 clones, 15% of them singletons. The specimen sequenced was naive CD4+ T cells from blood. The chain is built from TRBV6-6 and TRBJ2-7, with 8 bases identical to TRBD1. This receptor was taken from a man aged 18 to 35 with type 1 diabetes. CDR3 in amino acids: CATRTGLREQYF. The CDR3 DNA reads TGTGCCACGAGGACAGGGTTGAGGGAGCAGTACTTC.